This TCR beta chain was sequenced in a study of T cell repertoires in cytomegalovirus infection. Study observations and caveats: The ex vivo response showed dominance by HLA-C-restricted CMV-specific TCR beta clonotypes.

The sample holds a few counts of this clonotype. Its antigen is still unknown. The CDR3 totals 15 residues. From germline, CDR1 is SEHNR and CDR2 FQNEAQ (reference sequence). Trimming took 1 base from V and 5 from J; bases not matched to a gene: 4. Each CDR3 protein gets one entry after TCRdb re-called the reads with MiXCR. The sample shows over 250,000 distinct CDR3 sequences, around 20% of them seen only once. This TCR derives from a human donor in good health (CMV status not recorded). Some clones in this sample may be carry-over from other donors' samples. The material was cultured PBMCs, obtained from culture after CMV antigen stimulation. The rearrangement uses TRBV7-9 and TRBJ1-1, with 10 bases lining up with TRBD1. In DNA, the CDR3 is TGTGCCAGCAGCTTAGGTGGGACAGGGGAAACTGAAGCTTTCTTT. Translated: CASSLGGTGETEAFF.